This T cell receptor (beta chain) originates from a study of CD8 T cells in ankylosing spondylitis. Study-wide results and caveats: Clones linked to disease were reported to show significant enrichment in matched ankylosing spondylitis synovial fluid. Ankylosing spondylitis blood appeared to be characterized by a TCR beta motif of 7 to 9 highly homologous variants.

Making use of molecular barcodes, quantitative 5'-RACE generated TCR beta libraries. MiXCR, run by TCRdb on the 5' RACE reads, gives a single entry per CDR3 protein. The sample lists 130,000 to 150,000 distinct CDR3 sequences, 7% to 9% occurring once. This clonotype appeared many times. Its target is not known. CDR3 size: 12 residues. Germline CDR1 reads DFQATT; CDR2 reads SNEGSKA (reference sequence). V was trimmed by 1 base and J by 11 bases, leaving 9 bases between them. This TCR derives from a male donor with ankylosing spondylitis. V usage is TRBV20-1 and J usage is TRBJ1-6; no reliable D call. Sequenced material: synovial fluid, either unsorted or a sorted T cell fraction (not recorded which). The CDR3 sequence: CSARGAGAPLHF. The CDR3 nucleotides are TGCAGTGCTAGAGGTGCCGGGGCACCCCTCCACTTT.